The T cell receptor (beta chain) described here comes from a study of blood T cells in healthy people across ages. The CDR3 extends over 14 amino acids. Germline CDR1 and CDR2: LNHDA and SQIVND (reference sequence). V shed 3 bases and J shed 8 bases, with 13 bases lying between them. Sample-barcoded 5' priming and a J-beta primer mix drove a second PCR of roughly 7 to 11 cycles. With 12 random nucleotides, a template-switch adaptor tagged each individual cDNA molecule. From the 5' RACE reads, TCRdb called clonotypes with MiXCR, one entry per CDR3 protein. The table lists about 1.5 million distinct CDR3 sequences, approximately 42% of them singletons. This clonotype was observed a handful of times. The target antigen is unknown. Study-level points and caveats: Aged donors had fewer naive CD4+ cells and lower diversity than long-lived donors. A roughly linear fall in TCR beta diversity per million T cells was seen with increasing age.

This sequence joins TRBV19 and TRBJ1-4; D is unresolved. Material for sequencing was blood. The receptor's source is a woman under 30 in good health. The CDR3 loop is CASSMGAAREKLFF. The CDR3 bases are TGTGCCAGTAGTATGGGAGCCGCCCGGGAAAAACTGTTTTTT.